The subject of this entry is one TCR beta chain. No antigen is known for it. Base qualities are missing; no much larger clone stands one base away. This record comes from a study of human T cells and chemical hapten exposure (TCRdb year 2021). Study-wide context: For sensitization, 2% DPC in acetone was applied to a roughly 2 cm by roughly 2 cm area of upper inner arm skin. Throughout the roughly 25-week study period, patients were also given weekly therapeutic DPC doses on the scalp. Patch testing was performed on the upper back with Finn chambers containing 0.01% DPC, and the patch tests were scored after 6 days according to International Contact Dermatitis Research Group standards. The mostly female patient cohort included alopecia areata with under or over 50% scalp involvement, alopecia totalis and alopecia universalis. Libraries were pooled for sequencing, and per-sample TCR yields varied mainly because of small differences in library volumes within the pool. In alopecia patients, the study followed how the peripheral blood TCR repertoire changed in vivo over primary and secondary sensitization to diphenylcyclopropenone (DPC), a hapten. Patient blood was sampled pre-sensitization (week 0) and at 2, 6 and about 24 weeks after DPC sensitization. Around 29 alopecia patients provided blood for TCR sequencing at one to four time points (pre-sensitization, 2, 6 and 24 weeks). Overall study results and their limits: Compared with pre-sensitization or healthy control sets, expanded TCRs formed significantly more large CDR3 similarity clusters, which is consistent with antigen-driven responses. Because all patients had alopecia, a presumed autoimmune disease, the immune response of the patients might differ from that of healthy individuals. The number of PT1 expanded TCRs positively correlated with patch test score, significant at thresholds 8, 16 and 32 but not 4. DPC sensitization did not change the number of TCRs with a frequency above 1 in 1000, and there was no evidence of changes in global repertoire structure. After repeated subsampling, the strength of the expansion versus patch-test correlation and the threshold at which it became significant changed.

The sample's time point label is to be understood as: patch test 1, 2 weeks after DPC sensitization. Reading the label with the study, this specimen's treatment or condition is: therapeutic diphenylcyclopropenone sensitization with weekly scalp DPC. Blood at each patch-test visit was drawn before the patch test was applied. Eligible patients were aged 18 to 70, diagnosed with alopecia, deemed suitable for DPC therapy, and excluded if pregnant. Total RNA was extracted from unfractionated whole blood collected in Tempus Blood RNA tubes. Unmatched junction bases come to 5, with V trimmed by 5 bases and J by 6 bases. Taken from the germline V gene (reference sequence), the CDR1 and CDR2 loops are DFQATT and SNEGSKA. The CDR3 sequence holds 14 residues, the cysteine and phenylalanine included. Here the CDR3 DNA is all that survives: 42 bases in frame from base 1. Receptor amplification or capture employed RACE. The sample was run on a NextSeq 500. During library preparation, unique molecular identifiers were attached to individual cDNA molecules so that TCRs could be counted in a quantitative, reproducible way. For every blood RNA sample, sequencing covered both the TCR alpha and TCR beta chains. From the authors' description of their analysis: A median of roughly 100,000 TCRs per sample was observed, with a range of about 23,224 to 690,600. V, J and CDR3 annotation of the TCR reads was carried out using the Decombinator software suite. Every sample was subsampled to the same number of TCRs (28,000) for the PS versus PT1 abundance plots. Expanded TCRs were defined as absent before sensitization and observed at least eight times at the 2-week time point. Using fastp trimming at Q25 and MiXCR clonotype assembly, TCRdb reanalyzed the public sequencing data and kept in-frame beta chains. Each CDR3 protein gets just one entry, which takes the most common genes and DNA from the rows behind it. TCRdb's processing, not the authors', yielded these V and J calls. The table for this sample lists roughly 200,000 distinct CDR3 sequences; 20% to 25% of them were counted only once. Clones ranked in the top ten supply under 8.5% of the sample.

This receptor was taken from a woman aged 50 to 60 with alopecia areata. Some clones in this sample may be carry-over from other donors' samples. The material was whole blood, obtained in connection with sensitization to the hapten diphenylcyclopropenone (DPC). The chain links TRBV20-1 with TRBJ2-1; 12 central nucleotides agree with TRBD2. CDR3 region: CSALLAGGGNEQFF. The DNA reads TGCAGTGCTCTACTAGCGGGAGGTGGCAATGAGCAGTTCTTC.